This T cell receptor (beta chain) is from a study of technical replicates of blood from a handful of donors. Per the germline V gene, CDR1 is SGHDN and CDR2 is FVKESK. The length of the CDR3 is 14 residues. J gave up 10 bases and V 2 bases, and 5 bases lay outside the gene matches. Method: immunoSEQ multiplex PCR; TCRdb's copy keeps in-frame clones and lacks some. The table includes tens of thousands of clones, around 96% detected once. This clonotype was sampled from a human donor in good health. The chain carries TRBV14 and TRBJ2-1, with 10 bases lining up with TRBD2. The specimen sequenced was T cells isolated from PBMCs. This CDR3 is CASSQRLAGVEQFF. The CDR3 nucleotides read TGTGCCAGCAGCCAACGGCTAGCGGGAGTAGAGCAGTTCTTC.